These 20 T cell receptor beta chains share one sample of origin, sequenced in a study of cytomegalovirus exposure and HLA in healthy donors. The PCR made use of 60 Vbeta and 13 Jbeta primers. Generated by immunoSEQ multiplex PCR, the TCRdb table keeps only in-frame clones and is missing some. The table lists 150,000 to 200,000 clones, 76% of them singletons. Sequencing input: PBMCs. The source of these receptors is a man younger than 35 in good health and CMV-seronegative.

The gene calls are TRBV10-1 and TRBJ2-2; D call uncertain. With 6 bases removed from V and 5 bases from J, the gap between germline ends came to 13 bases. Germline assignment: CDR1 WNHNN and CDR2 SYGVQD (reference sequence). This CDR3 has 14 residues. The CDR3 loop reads CASREILVTGELFF. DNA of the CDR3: TGCGCCAGCAGGGAGATATTAGTTACCGGGGAGCTGTTTTTT.

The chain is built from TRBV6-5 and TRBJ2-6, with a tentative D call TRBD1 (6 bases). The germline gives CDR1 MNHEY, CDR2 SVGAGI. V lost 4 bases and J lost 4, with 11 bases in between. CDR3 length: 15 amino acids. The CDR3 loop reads CASSSTGTGANVLTF. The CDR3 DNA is TGTGCCAGCAGTTCCACAGGGACCGGGGCCAACGTCCTGACTTTC.

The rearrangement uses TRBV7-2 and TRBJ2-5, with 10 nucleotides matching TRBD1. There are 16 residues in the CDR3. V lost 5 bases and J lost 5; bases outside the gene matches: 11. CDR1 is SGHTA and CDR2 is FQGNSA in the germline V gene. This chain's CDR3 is CASSRVGTGALETQYF. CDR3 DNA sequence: TGTGCCAGCAGCAGGGTTGGGACAGGGGCGTTGGAGACCCAGTACTTC.

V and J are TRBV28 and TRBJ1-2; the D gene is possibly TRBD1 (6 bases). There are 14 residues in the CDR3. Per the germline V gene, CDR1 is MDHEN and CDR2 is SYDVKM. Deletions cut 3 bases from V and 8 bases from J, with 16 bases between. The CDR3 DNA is TGTGCCAGCAGTTTTCAGGGGATTATCTCAGGCTACACCTTC. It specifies CASSFQGIISGYTF.

CDR3 DNA: TGCGCCAGCAGCCAAGATCCGGGAAGAGGCGGGGGGTTCTTC. As protein: CASSQDPGRGGGFF. The J gene is TRBJ2-1, the V gene TRBV4-1; TRBD2 agrees at 7 bases. The CDR3 runs 14 residues. Germline V gene sequence: CDR1 MGHRA, CDR2 YSYEKL. After removal of 0 bases from V and 15 bases from J, the junction contained 11 bases not matched to a gene.

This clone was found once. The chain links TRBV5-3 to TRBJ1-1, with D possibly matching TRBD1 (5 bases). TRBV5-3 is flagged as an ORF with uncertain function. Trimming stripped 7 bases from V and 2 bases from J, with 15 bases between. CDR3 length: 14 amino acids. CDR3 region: CARQQETVNTEAFF. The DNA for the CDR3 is TGTGCCAGACAGCAGGAGACAGTAAACACTGAAGCTTTCTTT.

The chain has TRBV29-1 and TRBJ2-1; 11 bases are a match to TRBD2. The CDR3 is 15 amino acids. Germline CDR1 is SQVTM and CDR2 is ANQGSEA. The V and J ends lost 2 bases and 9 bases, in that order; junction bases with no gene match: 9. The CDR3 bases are TGCAGCGTTGAACGGGTTAGCGGGGGGGCCAGTGAGCAGTTCTTC. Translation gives CSVERVSGGASEQFF.

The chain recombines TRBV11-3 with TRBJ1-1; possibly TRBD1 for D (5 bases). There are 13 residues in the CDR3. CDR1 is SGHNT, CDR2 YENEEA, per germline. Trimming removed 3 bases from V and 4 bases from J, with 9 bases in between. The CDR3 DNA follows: TGTGCCAGCAGCTTTGGCGGGGGCACTGAAGCTTTCTTT. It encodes CASSFGGGTEAFF.

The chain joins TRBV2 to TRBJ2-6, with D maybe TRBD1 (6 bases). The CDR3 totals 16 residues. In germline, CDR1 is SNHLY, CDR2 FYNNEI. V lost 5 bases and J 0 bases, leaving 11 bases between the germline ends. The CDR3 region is CASSTQGPSGANVLTF. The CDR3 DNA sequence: TGTGCCAGCAGTACACAGGGACCCTCTGGGGCCAACGTCCTGACTTTC.

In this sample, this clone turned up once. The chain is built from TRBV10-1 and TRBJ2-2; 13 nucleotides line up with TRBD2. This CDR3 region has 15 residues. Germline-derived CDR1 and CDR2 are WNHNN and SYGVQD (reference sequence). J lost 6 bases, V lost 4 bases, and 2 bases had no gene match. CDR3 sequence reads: CASSGGLAGAGELFF. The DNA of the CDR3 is TGCGCCAGCAGTGGAGGACTAGCGGGAGCCGGGGAGCTGTTTTTT.

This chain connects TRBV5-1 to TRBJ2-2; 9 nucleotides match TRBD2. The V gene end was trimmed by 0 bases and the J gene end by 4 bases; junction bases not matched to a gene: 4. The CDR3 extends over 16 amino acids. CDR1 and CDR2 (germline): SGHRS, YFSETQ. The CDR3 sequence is CASSLGSGRATGELFF. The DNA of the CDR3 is TGCGCCAGCAGCTTGGGTAGCGGGAGAGCCACCGGGGAGCTGTTTTTT.

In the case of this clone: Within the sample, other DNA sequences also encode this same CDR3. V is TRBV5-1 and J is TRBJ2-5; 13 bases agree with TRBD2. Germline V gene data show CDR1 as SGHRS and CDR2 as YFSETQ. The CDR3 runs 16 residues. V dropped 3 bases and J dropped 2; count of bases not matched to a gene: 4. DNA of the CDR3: TGCGCCAGCAGCTCGGGACTAGCGGGACCTCAAGAGACCCAGTACTTC. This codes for CASSSGLAGPQETQYF.

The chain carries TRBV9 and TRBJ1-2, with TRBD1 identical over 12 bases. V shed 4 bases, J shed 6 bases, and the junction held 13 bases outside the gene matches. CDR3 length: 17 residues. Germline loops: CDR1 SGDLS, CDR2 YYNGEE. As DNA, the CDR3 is TGTGCCAGCAGCTTAACCCGGGACAGGGGGCTATCAGATGGCTACACCTTC. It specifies CASSLTRDRGLSDGYTF.

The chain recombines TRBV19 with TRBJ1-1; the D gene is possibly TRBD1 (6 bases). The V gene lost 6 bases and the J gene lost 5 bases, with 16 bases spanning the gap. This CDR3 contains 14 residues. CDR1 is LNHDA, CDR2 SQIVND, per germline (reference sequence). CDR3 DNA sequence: TGTGCCAGTAGATGGGGTTCAGGGGAGACTGAAGCTTTCTTT. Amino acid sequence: CASRWGSGETEAFF.

The DNA for the CDR3 is TGTGCCAGCAGTTTCGGTCTCCATCAGCCCCAGCATTTT. It yields the protein CASSFGLHQPQHF. This chain connects TRBV28 to TRBJ1-5; D not certain. The CDR3 consists of 13 residues. Trimming took 3 bases from V and 5 from J, leaving 8 bases between them. Germline V gene data show CDR1 as MDHEN and CDR2 as SYDVKM.

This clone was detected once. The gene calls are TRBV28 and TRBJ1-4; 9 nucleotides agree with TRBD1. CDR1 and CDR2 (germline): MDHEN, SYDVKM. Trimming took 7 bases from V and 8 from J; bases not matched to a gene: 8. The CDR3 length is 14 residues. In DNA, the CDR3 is TGTGCCAGCATTCCGGGACAGGGTAGGGAAAAACTGTTTTTT. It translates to CASIPGQGREKLFF.

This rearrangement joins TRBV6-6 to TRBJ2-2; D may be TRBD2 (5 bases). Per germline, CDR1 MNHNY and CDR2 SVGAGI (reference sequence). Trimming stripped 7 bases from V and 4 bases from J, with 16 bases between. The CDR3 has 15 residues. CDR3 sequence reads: CASISGRESTGELFF. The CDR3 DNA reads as TGTGCCAGCATATCGGGGAGAGAAAGCACCGGGGAGCTGTTTTTT.

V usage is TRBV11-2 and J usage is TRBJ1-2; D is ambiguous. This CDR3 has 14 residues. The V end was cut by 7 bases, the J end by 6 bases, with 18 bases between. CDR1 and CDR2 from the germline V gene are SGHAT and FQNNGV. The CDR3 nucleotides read TGTGCCAGCACCGGGGTGGAGGGCGCCCATGGCTACACCTTC. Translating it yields CASTGVEGAHGYTF.

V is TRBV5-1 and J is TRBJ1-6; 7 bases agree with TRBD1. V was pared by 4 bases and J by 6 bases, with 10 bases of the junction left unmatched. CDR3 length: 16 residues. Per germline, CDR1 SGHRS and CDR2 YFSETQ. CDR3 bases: TGCGCCAGCAGCGCCGACAGGGCCGGGGTTAATTCACCCCTCCACTTT. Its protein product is CASSADRAGVNSPLHF.

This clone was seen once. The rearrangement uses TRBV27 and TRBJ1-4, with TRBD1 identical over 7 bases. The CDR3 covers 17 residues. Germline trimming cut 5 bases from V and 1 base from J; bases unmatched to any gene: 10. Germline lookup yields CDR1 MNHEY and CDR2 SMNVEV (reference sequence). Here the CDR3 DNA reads TGTGCCAGCAGTCCCTCCTTTAGGGGGCTAACTAATGAAAAACTGTTTTTT. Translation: CASSPSFRGLTNEKLFF.